This T cell receptor beta chain is drawn from a study of cytomegalovirus exposure and HLA in healthy donors. Germline assignment: CDR1 LGHNA and CDR2 YSLEER. The CDR3 spans 15 residues. PCR used 60 Vbeta primers and 13 Jbeta primers. Sequencing was performed with immunoSEQ multiplex PCR; in TCRdb, only in-frame clones are kept and a portion is missing. Found here are 95,000 to 150,000 clones, around 72% of them singletons; the top ten hold less than 9.5%. The chain recombines TRBV4-3 with TRBJ2-5, with unresolved D. The J call may not be correct, given that the DNA end is closer to TRBJ2-7. This receptor was taken from a woman between 45 and 65 years old in good health and CMV-seropositive. The sequenced material came from PBMCs. DNA of the CDR3: TGCGCCAGCAGCCAAGATCTGAGTCACCGCTACGAGCAGTACTTC. The encoded protein is CASSQDLSHRYEQYF.